These 18 T cell receptor delta chains were sequenced from one sample in a study of DNA immune sequencing with unique molecular identifiers. Primers for all 8 TRDV and 4 TRDJ genes amplified genomic DNA in 32-plex. The library had 12-nucleotide UMIs introduced over around 3 barcoding cycles, then a second adapter PCR. TCRdb re-called the multiplex PCR reads through CATT. In the table there are thousands of delta-chain clones, approximately 11% of which are singletons. The sequencing input was gamma-delta T cells enriched from blood buffy coat, or unenriched PBMCs (not recorded which). Receptor source: a human donor in good health.

In its sample, this clone is medium-sized (0.01 to 0.1%). Other DNA sequences from this sample encode an identical CDR3 as well. The chain uses TRDV2 and TRDJ1, with TRDD3 identical over 13 bases. Trimming at V came to 3 bases and at J to 0 bases, leaving 12 bases not matched to a gene. This CDR3 is built from 19 residues. Per the germline V gene, CDR1 is GEAIGNYY and CDR2 is EKD. The CDR3 region is CACDDVLGDTRGDTDKLIF. Written as DNA, the CDR3 is TGTGCCTGTGACGATGTACTGGGGGATACGCGAGGAGACACCGATAAACTCATCTTT.

On this clone itself: A far larger clone is one base from this, pointing to a likely read error. Other DNA sequences of this sample code for an identical CDR3. This chain connects TRDV2 to TRDJ1; 11 positions match TRDD3. Germline V lookup: CDR1 GEAIGNYY, CDR2 EKD. This CDR3 region has 17 residues. This chain's CDR3 is CACDTVGGYASTDKLIF. The CDR3 bases are TGTGCCTGTGACACCGTTGGGGGATACGCCTCCACCGATAAACTCATTTTT.

Details on this clone: This DNA's translation differs at residue 17 from TCRdb's protein, which comes from a much larger clone; a read error is likely, and the protein shown is translated from the DNA. This sequence joins TRDV2 and TRDJ1, with 8 bases identical to TRDD3. The germline CDR1 and CDR2 sequences are GEAIGNYY and EKD. This CDR3 contains 20 residues. CDR3 region: CACDTLRVSGGHEYTDNLIF. CDR3 coding DNA: TGTGCCTGTGACACCCTGAGGGTTTCTGGGGGACACGAGTACACCGATAATCTCATCTTT.

The V gene lacks a call, and TRDJ1 is the J gene; the table's D call, TRDD3, was not checked against the DNA. This CDR3 comprises 18 residues. Here the CDR3 reads CALGEWTLNGGYTDKLIF. CDR3 DNA sequence: TGTGCTCTTGGGGAATGGACACTGAATGGGGGGTACACCGATAAACTCATCTTT.

This clone occurred many times. V usage is TRDV1 and J usage is TRDJ1; 12 bases fit TRDD3. TCRdb is silent on the J gene; assignment here came from matching the DNA to germline. The germline V gene has CDR1 TSWWSYY and CDR2 QGS. The CDR3 length is 24 residues. J gave up 0 bases and V 3 bases, and 26 bases lay outside the gene matches. The CDR3 nucleotides read TGTGCTCTTGGGGAGACGCCTTCTTATGGATCGGGCTGGGGGATACGCCGGTACACCGATAAACTCATCTTT. It yields the protein CALGETPSYGSGWGIRRYTDKLIF.

This clone appeared a few times. The chain has TRDV1 and TRDJ1; D may be TRDD3 (7 bases). Germline CDR1 TSWWSYY, CDR2 QGS. The V gene lost 7 bases and the J gene lost 1 base, with 37 bases spanning the gap. This CDR3 has 22 residues. CDR3 residues: CALAARPSPLLGPSGGTDKLIF. As DNA, the CDR3 is TGTGCTCTTGCGGCTAGGCCTTCCCCCTTACTGGGGCCATCGGGAGGCACCGATAAACTCATCTTT.

The CDR3 spells CALGERTPSSLGDLYTDKLIF. For the CDR3, the DNA is TGTGCTCTTGGGGAGCGAACCCCTTCTTCGTTGGGGGATTTATACACCGATAAACTCATCTTT. V gene TRDV1 combines with J gene TRDJ1; 8 nucleotides align to TRDD3. The J gene was not available in TCRdb and was assigned here by matching the DNA to germline segments. The germline gives CDR1 TSWWSYY, CDR2 QGS. The ends lost 3 bases at V and 0 bases at J; junction bases unmatched: 21. The CDR3 runs to 21 residues.

The sample holds a few counts of this clone. This likely reflects a read error, since a far larger clone is one base away. The sample has other DNA sequences that encode this CDR3 too. This chain links TRDV2 with TRDJ1; TRDD3 matches at 10 bases. V dropped 0 bases and J dropped 6; count of bases not matched to a gene: 18. CDR3 length: 19 residues. Per the germline V gene, CDR1 is GEAIGNYY and CDR2 is EKD. The CDR3 reads CACDTLVVGDTDPGNKLIF. CDR3 nucleotides: TGTGCCTGTGACACCCTAGTAGTGGGGGATACTGACCCCGGGAATAAACTCATCTTT.

Comments on this clone: At one end the junction does not follow the germline gene, possibly because of a read error. The chain has TRAV14/DV4 and TRDJ1; 7 bases agree with TRDD3. Germline matching of the DNA provided the J gene here, since TCRdb leaves it blank. Looked up from germline, CDR1 is TSDPSYG and CDR2 is QGSYDQQN (reference sequence). The CDR3 is made up of 19 amino acids. CDR3 region: CAMREGYGWSGGSTVKLIF. CDR3 nucleotides: TGTGCAATGAGAGAGGGTTACGGCTGGTCTGGGGGGTCCACCGTTAAACTCATCTTT.

In the case of this clone: The amino acid sequence in TCRdb belongs to a much larger clone and departs from this DNA's translation at residue 9, likely a sequencing read error; the sequence shown is translated from the DNA. The J gene is TRDJ1, the V gene TRDV2; 8 bases are a match to TRDD3. Germline CDR1 and CDR2: GEAIGNYY and EKD. J lost 2 bases, V lost 0 bases, and 10 bases had no gene match. There are 17 residues in the CDR3. CDR3 amino acids: CACDTVGGFAGTDKLIF. In DNA form, the CDR3 reads TGTGCCTGTGACACCGTTGGGGGATTCGCTGGGACCGATAAACTCATCTTT.

A few counts support this clone. A far larger clone is just one base off, so this is likely a read error. Distinct nucleotide sequences in the sample also encode this CDR3. The chain recombines TRDV2 with TRDJ1; a weak D match, TRDD3 (5 bases). CDR3 length equals 17 residues. V was clipped by 0 bases and J by 0 bases, with 16 bases between them. Germline CDR1 is GEAIGNYY and CDR2 is EKD. Written as DNA, the CDR3 is TGTGCCTGTGACACCCTCGTGTTAGGGGAGAACACCGATAAACTCATCTTT. Translating it yields CACDTLVLGENTDKLIF.

This clone has only a few counts. A far larger clone is one base from this, pointing to a likely read error. The same CDR3 is also encoded by other DNA sequences in this sample. J is TRDJ1 and V is TRDV2, with 11 bases that match TRDD3. Germline CDR1 and CDR2: GEAIGNYY and EKD. CDR3 length: 15 amino acids. The CDR3 reads CACDPLGDKSDKLIF. CDR3 in DNA: TGTGCCTGTGACCCACTGGGGGATAAATCCGATAAACTCATCTTC.

This clone was found a few times. It is likely a read error: a sequence one base away is far more abundant. The same CDR3 also results from other DNA sequences found in this sample. This rearrangement joins TRDV2 to TRDJ1, with D perhaps TRDD3 (6 bases). The CDR3 is 14 amino acids. CDR1 and CDR2 from the germline V gene are GEAIGNYY and EKD. The CDR3 loop reads CACDPLGDTDKLIF. For the CDR3, the DNA is TGTGCGTGTGACCCCCTCGGGGATACCGATAAACTCATCTTT.

The table lists this clone with a few counts. The protein TCRdb gives is from a much larger clone and does not agree with this DNA's translation at residue 18, likely a read error; the protein shown here comes from the DNA. This chain connects TRDV2 to TRDJ3, with TRDD3 matching 13 bases. The CDR3 sequence is 20 residues long. Germline V CDR1 and CDR2: GEAIGNYY, EKD. The CDR3 is CACEPYWGIRGSWDTRQIFF. The CDR3 region has the DNA TGTGCCTGTGAACCGTACTGGGGGATACGGGGCTCCTGGGACACCCGACAGATATTTTTC.

The J gene went uncalled, whereas the V gene is TRDV1; the table assigns TRDD3, which was not confirmed against the DNA. The germline CDR1 and CDR2 sequences are TSWWSYY and QGS. The CDR3 totals 18 residues. CDR3 protein: CALGERLPWDWYTDNLIF. The DNA of the CDR3 is TGTGCTCTTGGGGAACGCCTTCCTTGGGATTGGTACACCGATAATCTCATCTTT.

To note about this clone: It is likely a read error: a sequence one base away is far more abundant. The chain couples TRDV1 to TRDJ1, with 13 bases matching TRDD3. TCRdb is silent on the J gene; assignment here came from matching the DNA to germline. The junction had 31 bases not matched to a gene; V was cut back by 6 bases and J by 3 bases. This CDR3 is 24 amino acids long. Per the germline V gene, CDR1 is TSWWSYY and CDR2 is QGS. The chain's CDR3 is CALGGPIPLGDTTERHPDADKLIF. As DNA, the CDR3 is TGTGCTCTTGGTGGGCCAATTCCACTGGGGGATACGACCGAACGACATCCCGACGCCGATAAACTCATCTTT.

As for this clone: This likely reflects a read error, since a far larger clone is one base away. Other nucleotide sequences from this sample produce the same CDR3. V gene TRDV2 combines with J gene TRDJ1, with a tentative D call TRDD3 (6 bases). V lost 3 bases to trimming and J lost 0 bases, with 13 bases between them. Germline V gene sequence: CDR1 GEAIGNYY, CDR2 EKD. CDR3 length: 15 amino acids. DNA for the CDR3: TGTGCCTGTGACCTACTGGGTACAGACACCGATAAACTCATCTTT. This sequence encodes CACDLLGTDTDKLIF.

A note on this clone: This DNA translates differently at residue 15 from the TCRdb protein, which is that of a much larger clone; a read error is likely, and the protein shown is the DNA's own translation. The chain combines TRDV2 with TRDJ1; 12 bases line up with TRDD3. This CDR3 is built from 18 residues. Germline lookup yields CDR1 GEAIGNYY and CDR2 EKD. As DNA, the CDR3 is TGTGCCTGTGACCTTCTGGGGGATACGCTTCTTACCACCGATAATCTCATCTTT. Residues: CACDLLGDTLLTTDNLIF.